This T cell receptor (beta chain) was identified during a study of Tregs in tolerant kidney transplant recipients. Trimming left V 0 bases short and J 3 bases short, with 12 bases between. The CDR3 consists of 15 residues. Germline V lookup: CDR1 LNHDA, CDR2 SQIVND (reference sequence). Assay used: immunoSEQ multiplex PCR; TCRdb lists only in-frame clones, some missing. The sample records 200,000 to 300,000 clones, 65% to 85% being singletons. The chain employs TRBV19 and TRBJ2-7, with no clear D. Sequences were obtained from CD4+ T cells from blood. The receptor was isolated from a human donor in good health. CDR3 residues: CASSIELPPLYEQYF. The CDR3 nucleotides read TGTGCCAGTAGTATAGAGTTACCCCCACTCTACGAGCAGTACTTC.